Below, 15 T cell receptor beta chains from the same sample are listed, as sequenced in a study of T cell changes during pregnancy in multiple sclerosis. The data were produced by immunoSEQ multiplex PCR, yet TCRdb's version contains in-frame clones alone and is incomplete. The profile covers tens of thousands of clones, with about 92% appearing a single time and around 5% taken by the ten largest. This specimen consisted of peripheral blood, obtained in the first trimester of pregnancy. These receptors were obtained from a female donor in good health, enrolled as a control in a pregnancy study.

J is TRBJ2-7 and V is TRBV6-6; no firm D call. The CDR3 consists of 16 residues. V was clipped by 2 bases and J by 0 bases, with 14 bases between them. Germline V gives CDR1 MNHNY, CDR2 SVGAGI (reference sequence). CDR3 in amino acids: CASSYSEVDFSYEQYF. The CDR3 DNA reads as TGTGCCAGCAGTTACAGTGAGGTCGATTTCTCCTACGAGCAGTACTTC.

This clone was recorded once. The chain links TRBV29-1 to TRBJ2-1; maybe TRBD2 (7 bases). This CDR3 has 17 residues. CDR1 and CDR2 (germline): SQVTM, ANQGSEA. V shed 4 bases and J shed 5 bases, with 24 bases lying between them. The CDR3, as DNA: TGCAGCGTTGTAGGGGGGTCTAGCGGCAAGGGACACAATGAGCAGTTCTTC. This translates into CSVVGGSSGKGHNEQFF.

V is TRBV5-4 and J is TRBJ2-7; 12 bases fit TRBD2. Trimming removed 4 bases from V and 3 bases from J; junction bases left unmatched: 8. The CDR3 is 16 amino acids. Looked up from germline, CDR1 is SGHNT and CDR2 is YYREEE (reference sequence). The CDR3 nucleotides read TGTGCCAGCAGCCCCTCTAGCGGGAGGGCCGGCTACGAGCAGTACTTC. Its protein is CASSPSSGRAGYEQYF. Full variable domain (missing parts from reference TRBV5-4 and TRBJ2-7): ETGVTQSPTHLIKTRGQQVTLRCSSQSGHNTVSWYQQALGQGPQFIFQYYREEENGRGNFPPRFSGLQFPNYSSELNVNALELDDSALYLCASSPSSGRAGYEQYFGPGTRLTVT.

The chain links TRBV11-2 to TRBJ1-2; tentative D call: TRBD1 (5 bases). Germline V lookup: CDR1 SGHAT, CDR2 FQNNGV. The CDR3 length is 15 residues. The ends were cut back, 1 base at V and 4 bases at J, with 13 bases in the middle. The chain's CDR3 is CASSLGLQGTYGYTF. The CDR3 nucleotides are TGTGCCAGCAGCTTAGGTCTCCAGGGAACCTATGGCTACACCTTC.

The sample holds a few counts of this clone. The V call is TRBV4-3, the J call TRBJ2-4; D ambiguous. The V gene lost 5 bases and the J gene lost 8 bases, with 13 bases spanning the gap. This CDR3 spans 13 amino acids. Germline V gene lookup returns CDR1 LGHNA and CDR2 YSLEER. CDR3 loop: CASSGGEADIQYF. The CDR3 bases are TGCGCCAGCAGCGGTGGCGAGGCGGACATTCAGTACTTC.

Here the CDR3 reads CASSVGTSADNEQFF. The DNA for the CDR3 is TGTGCCAGCAGCGTAGGGACTAGCGCGGACAATGAGCAGTTCTTC. The chain joins TRBV9 to TRBJ2-1, with 9 bases aligning to TRBD2. The CDR3 extends over 15 amino acids. V lost 0 bases to trimming and J lost 5 bases; unmatched junction nucleotides: 3. Germline CDR1 SGDLS, CDR2 YYNGEE.

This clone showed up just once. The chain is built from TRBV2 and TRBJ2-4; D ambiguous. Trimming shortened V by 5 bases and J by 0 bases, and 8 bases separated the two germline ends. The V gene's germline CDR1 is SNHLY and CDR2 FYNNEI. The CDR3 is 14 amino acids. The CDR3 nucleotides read TGTGCCAGCAGTATTCAGGCAGCCAAAAACATTCAGTACTTC. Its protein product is CASSIQAAKNIQYF.

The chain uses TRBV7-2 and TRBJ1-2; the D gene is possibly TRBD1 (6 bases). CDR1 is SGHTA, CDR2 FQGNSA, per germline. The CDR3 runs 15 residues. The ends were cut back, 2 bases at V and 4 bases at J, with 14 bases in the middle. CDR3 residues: CASSLLRGGGYGYTF. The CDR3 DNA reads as TGTGCCAGCAGCTTACTGCGGGGAGGGGGCTATGGCTACACCTTC.

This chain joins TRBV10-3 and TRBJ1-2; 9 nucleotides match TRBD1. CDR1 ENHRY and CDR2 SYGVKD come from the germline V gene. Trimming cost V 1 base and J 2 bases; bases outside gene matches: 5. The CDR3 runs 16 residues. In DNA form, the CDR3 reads TGTGCCATCAGTGAGTGGGAGACAGGGGGAAACTATGGCTACACCTTC. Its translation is CAISEWETGGNYGYTF.

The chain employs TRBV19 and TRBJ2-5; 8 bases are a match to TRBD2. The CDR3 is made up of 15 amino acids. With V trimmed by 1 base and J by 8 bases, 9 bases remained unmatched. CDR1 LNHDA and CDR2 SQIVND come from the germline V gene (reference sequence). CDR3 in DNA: TGTGCCAGTAGTATAGGCGCTAGCGGGTCCGGAACCCAGTACTTC. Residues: CASSIGASGSGTQYF.

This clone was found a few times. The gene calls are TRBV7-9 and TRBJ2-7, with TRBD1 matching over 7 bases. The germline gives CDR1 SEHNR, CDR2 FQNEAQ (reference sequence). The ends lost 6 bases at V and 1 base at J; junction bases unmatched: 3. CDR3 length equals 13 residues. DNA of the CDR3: TGTGCCAGCAGGGACAGGACATCCTACGAGCAGTACTTC. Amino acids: CASRDRTSYEQYF.

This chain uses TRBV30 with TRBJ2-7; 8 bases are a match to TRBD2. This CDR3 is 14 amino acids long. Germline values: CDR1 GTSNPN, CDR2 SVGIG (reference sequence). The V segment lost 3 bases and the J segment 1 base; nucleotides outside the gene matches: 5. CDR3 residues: CAWSPLAGSYEQYF. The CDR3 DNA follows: TGTGCCTGGAGCCCTCTAGCGGGTTCCTACGAGCAGTACTTC.

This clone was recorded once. The CDR3 sequence is CASSPTGQVYNEQFF. CDR3 nucleotides: TGTGCCAGCAGTCCCACGGGACAGGTTTACAATGAGCAGTTCTTC. The V call is TRBV7-9, the J call TRBJ2-1; TRBD1 agrees at 8 bases. This CDR3 has 15 amino acids. The J segment lost 4 bases and the V segment lost 6 bases, leaving 8 bases of the junction unmatched. Germline CDR1 SEHNR, CDR2 FQNEAQ (reference sequence).

In DNA form, the CDR3 reads TGTGCCACCAGCAAGAGGCGGGCAGATCAAGAGACCCAGTACTTC. It encodes CATSKRRADQETQYF. V is TRBV15 and J is TRBJ2-5; the D gene is possibly TRBD2 (5 bases). CDR3 length: 15 residues. V shed 4 bases and J shed 2 bases, with 14 bases lying between them. The germline V gene has CDR1 LNHNV and CDR2 YYDKDF (reference sequence).

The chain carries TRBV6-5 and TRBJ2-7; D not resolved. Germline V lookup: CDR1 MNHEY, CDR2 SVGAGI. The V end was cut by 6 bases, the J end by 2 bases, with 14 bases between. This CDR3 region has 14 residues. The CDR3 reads CASRVPGPPYEQYF. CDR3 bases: TGTGCCAGCAGGGTGCCAGGCCCTCCCTACGAGCAGTACTTC.